This T cell receptor beta chain is drawn from a study of cytomegalovirus exposure and HLA in healthy donors. As to this clone: The antigen remains unidentified.

Notes on the study in general: The tendency of first-cohort TCR clusters to co-occur in the 110 or so validation repertoires emerged from a later analysis. Investigators reported 164 TCR beta chains as tied to cytomegalovirus.

The germline CDR1 and CDR2 sequences are MGHRA and YSYEKL. The CDR3 has 16 amino acids. V gave up 0 bases and J gave up 5 bases; unmatched junction bases: 9. Libraries were prepared by immunoSEQ multiplex PCR; TCRdb keeps only in-frame clonotypes and omits some of them. The top ten hold about 2.7% of the sample, which has 160,000 or so clones, approximately 90% seen once. The sample was PBMCs. The chain joins TRBV4-1 to TRBJ1-1; the match to TRBD1 covers 7 bases. This clonotype originated in a young man in good health and CMV-seronegative. The DNA of the CDR3 is TGCGCCAGCAGCCAAGAGCAGGGACAGCTACCGACTGAAGCTTTCTTT. Amino acid sequence: CASSQEQGQLPTEAFF.